This T cell receptor (beta chain) was sequenced for a study of cytotoxic CD8 clonotypes in ibrutinib-treated CLL. To note about this clone: No antigen is known for it.

Clones were sequenced by immunoSEQ multiplex PCR, and TCRdb holds only the in-frame ones, with some missing. This table holds some 40,000 clones, approximately 71% found once. Regarding the study as a whole: Having risen at ibrutinib response, clonality had fallen back toward baseline by progression.

This CDR3 spans 15 amino acids. The V end lost 5 bases, the J end lost 1 base, and 14 bases lay between the germline ends. The germline CDR1 and CDR2 sequences are MNHEY and SVGAGI. The clonotype was recovered from a human donor with chronic lymphocytic leukemia. This rearrangement joins TRBV6-5 to TRBJ1-1, with no clear D. Specimen: PBMCs, collected at disease progression, from a patient treated with ibrutinib. CDR3 region: CASSHTQDENTEAFF. The CDR3 coding sequence is TGTGCCAGCAGTCATACACAAGACGAGAACACTGAAGCTTTCTTT.